This is a list of T cell receptor beta chains from one sample in a study of CD8 T cells in Susac syndrome. TCRdb reanalysed the immunoSEQ multiplex PCR reads using MiXCR and keeps one entry per CDR3 protein. The table lists 90,000 or so distinct CDR3 sequences, 90% to 95% of them singletons. Input material: CD8+ T cells from PBMCs. Receptor source: a human donor in good health. Both conserved end residues are part of each CDR3. The D gene is left open where the match is weak. Clone size is stated in some rows and not others, as once, few, many or a class when expanded.

>TRBV9|TRBJ2-3|NA|NA
TGTGCCAGCAGCGTAGGGGGGGCCGCCACAGATACGCAGTATTTT
CASSVGGAATDTQYF
>TRBV29-1|TRBJ2-7|NA|NA
TGCAGCGTTAGAGACCGAAGTTCCTACGAGCAGTACTTC
CSVRDRSSYEQYF
>TRBV9|TRBJ2-3|TRBD2|once
TGTGCCAGCAGCGCCGGACTAGCGTCGTCCTCAGATACGCAGTATTTT
CASSAGLASSSDTQYF
>TRBV6-5|TRBJ1-2|NA|NA
TGTGCCAGCTGGACGGTCATTAACTATGGCTACACCTTC
CASWTVINYGYTF
>TRBV6-5|TRBJ2-7|TRBD2|NA
TGTGCCAGCAGTACTGCGGCGGGGGGTGTTTACGAGCAGTACTTC
CASSTAAGGVYEQYF
>TRBV20-1|TRBJ2-7|NA|NA
TGCAGTGCTACCGGACAGAATTCCTACGAGCAGTACTTC
CSATGQNSYEQYF
>TRBV5-6|TRBJ1-1|NA|NA
TGTGCCAGCAGCTTTGGGCGGACTGAAGCTTTCTTT
CASSFGRTEAFF
>TRBV27|TRBJ2-1|NA|NA
TGTGCCAGCAGTATGCTGGGGTCCCCCAATGAGCAGTTCTTC
CASSMLGSPNEQFF
>TRBV19|TRBJ1-6|NA|NA
TGTGCCAGTACCGAGGGCAGCTTCGGCGGTTCACCCCTCCACTTT
CASTEGSFGGSPLHF
>TRBV20-1|TRBJ1-2|NA|NA
TGCAGTGGGGAACAGTTTGGTGGCTACACCTTC
CSGEQFGGYTF
>TRBV19|TRBJ1-3|NA|NA
TGTGCCAGTAGTTGGACAGCTTCTGGAAACACCATATATTTT
CASSWTASGNTIYF
>TRBV27|TRBJ1-1|NA|NA
TGTGCCAGCAGTGGCAGGGATTCGAGCACTGAAGCTTTCTTT
CASSGRDSSTEAFF
>TRBV13|TRBJ2-3|NA|NA
TGTGCCAGCAAGCCGGGGGCAGGAGATACGCAGTATTTT
CASKPGAGDTQYF
>TRBV2|TRBJ2-7|NA|NA
TGTGCCAGCGACTGGGGGCCAGAAGGGTTCTACGAGCAGTACTTC
CASDWGPEGFYEQYF
>TRBV5-6|TRBJ2-1|NA|NA
TGTGCCAGCAGCCACGCGTACAATGAGCAGTTCTTC
CASSHAYNEQFF
>TRBV2|TRBJ1-5|NA|NA
TGTGCCAGCAGTGTAGCCAGGAGCAATCAGCCCCAGCATTTT
CASSVARSNQPQHF